These 15 T cell receptor beta chains were all obtained from the same sample, sequenced in a study of blood T cell repertoires in COVID-19. The data were produced by immunoSEQ multiplex PCR, yet TCRdb's version contains in-frame clones alone and is incomplete. This table holds under 200,000 clones, less than 85% found once. Sequencing input: peripheral blood. The source of these receptors is an older woman with COVID-19, enrolled during active disease.

This rearrangement joins TRBV6-5 to TRBJ2-1, with 9 bases aligning to TRBD1. In germline, CDR1 is MNHEY, CDR2 SVGAGI. With 6 bases clipped from V and 1 base from J, the junction kept 4 bases outside the gene matches. This CDR3 comprises 15 residues. The CDR3 region is CASSRDRVSYNEQFF. The CDR3, as DNA: TGTGCCAGCAGCCGGGACAGGGTGTCCTACAATGAGCAGTTCTTC.

There are a few counts of this clone. The chain couples TRBV5-1 to TRBJ2-1; 11 positions match TRBD2. CDR1 and CDR2 (germline): SGHRS, YFSETQ. V shed 0 bases and J 0 bases; nucleotides not matched to a gene: 14. The CDR3 length is 21 residues. This CDR3 is CASSLEGGLGLAENSYNEQFF. CDR3 sequence (DNA): TGCGCCAGCAGCTTGGAGGGGGGCCTGGGACTAGCGGAAAACTCCTACAATGAGCAGTTCTTC.

J is TRBJ2-1 and V is TRBV6-2 or TRBV6-3, with 7 bases fitting TRBD2. Per the germline V gene, CDR1 is MNHEY and CDR2 is SVGEGT. The V segment lost 2 bases and the J segment 4 bases; nucleotides outside the gene matches: 11. This CDR3 region has 17 residues. CDR3 nucleotides: TGTGCCAGCAGTTACACTATGCTAGCGGTGGGGTACAATGAGCAGTTCTTC. It encodes CASSYTMLAVGYNEQFF.

The chain employs TRBV6-5 and TRBJ2-5, with a possible D match to TRBD2 (6 bases). Germline V gene sequence: CDR1 MNHEY, CDR2 SVGAGI. Deletions cut 4 bases from V and 1 base from J, with 10 bases between. CDR3 size: 14 residues. The CDR3 DNA follows: TGTGCCAGCAGTTCGGGGGTAGTCCAAGAGACCCAGTACTTC. The encoded protein is CASSSGVVQETQYF.

The chain recombines TRBV7-8 with TRBJ2-7; TRBD1 matches 7 bases. CDR3 length: 13 amino acids. CDR1 SGHVS and CDR2 FQNEAQ come from the germline V gene. Trimming cost V 8 bases and J 2 bases; bases outside gene matches: 6. CDR3: CASARGTTYEQYF. The CDR3 nucleotides are TGTGCCAGCGCCAGGGGGACCACCTACGAGCAGTACTTC.

This sequence joins TRBV5-1 and TRBJ1-1; tentative D call: TRBD1 (6 bases). The V gene lost 0 bases and the J gene lost 3 bases, with 9 bases spanning the gap. The CDR3 is 14 amino acids. Germline V lookup: CDR1 SGHRS, CDR2 YFSETQ. The CDR3 DNA is TGCGCCAGCAGCTTGGAACAGGGATACACTGAAGCTTTCTTT. Translation: CASSLEQGYTEAFF.

This clone was seen just once. V usage is TRBV9 and J usage is TRBJ2-7, with 7 bases matching TRBD1. J gave up 4 bases and V 2 bases, and 6 bases lay outside the gene matches. Germline CDR1 and CDR2: SGDLS and YYNGEE. This CDR3 is built from 14 residues. CDR3 sequence: CASSVGDRQYEQYF. In DNA, the CDR3 is TGTGCCAGCAGCGTGGGGGACAGACAGTACGAGCAGTACTTC.

J is TRBJ1-5 and V is TRBV9; D remains unclear. CDR1 and CDR2 (germline): SGDLS, YYNGEE. The germline V and J ends were trimmed by 2 bases and 2 bases, with 5 bases remaining between them. This CDR3 comprises 13 residues. The CDR3 spells CASSVLGNQPQHF. Here the CDR3 DNA reads TGTGCCAGCAGCGTCCTTGGCAATCAGCCCCAGCATTTT.

The V call is TRBV9, the J call TRBJ2-3, with a weak D call TRBD2 (5 bases). The CDR3 totals 14 residues. Germline CDR1 is SGDLS and CDR2 is YYNGEE. V gave up 7 bases and J gave up 0 bases, with 12 bases separating them. The CDR3 loop is CASQRQPSTDTQYF. CDR3 bases: TGTGCCAGCCAGCGGCAGCCGAGCACAGATACGCAGTATTTT.

The chain recombines TRBV4-1 with TRBJ2-3, with 9 bases identical to TRBD2. Germline CDR1 MGHRA, CDR2 YSYEKL. This CDR3 has 15 residues. The V gene end was trimmed by 4 bases and the J gene end by 2 bases; junction bases not matched to a gene: 4. The CDR3 region has the DNA TGCGCCAGCAGCCCCGGCGGGGGGGTCACAGATACGCAGTATTTT. Protein product: CASSPGGGVTDTQYF.

This chain links TRBV5-1 with TRBJ2-1, with D possibly being TRBD2 (5 bases). V shed 4 bases and J shed 0 bases, with 8 bases lying between them. CDR1 SGHRS and CDR2 YFSETQ come from the germline V gene. This CDR3 has 14 residues. This CDR3 is CASSRGSSYNEQFF. The CDR3 DNA follows: TGCGCCAGCAGCCGGGGAAGCTCCTACAATGAGCAGTTCTTC.

This chain connects TRBV19 to TRBJ2-7; TRBD1 matches at 9 bases. Trimming at V came to 6 bases and at J to 6 bases, leaving 9 bases not matched to a gene. Looked up from germline, CDR1 is LNHDA and CDR2 is SQIVND (reference sequence). CDR3 length equals 14 residues. The CDR3 is CASSTLGDRVEQYF. The CDR3 nucleotides read TGTGCCAGTAGCACCCTAGGGGACAGGGTCGAGCAGTACTTC.

The J gene is TRBJ1-1, the V gene TRBV18, with TRBD1 identical over 9 bases. The V and J ends lost 7 bases and 4 bases, in that order; junction bases with no gene match: 7. CDR1 and CDR2 from the germline V gene are KGHSH and LQKENI. CDR3 length equals 14 residues. The DNA for the CDR3 is TGTGCCAGCTTATCAGGGACAGGGACCACTGAAGCTTTCTTT. It encodes CASLSGTGTTEAFF.

The rearrangement links TRBV10-2 to TRBJ1-1; 9 bases agree with TRBD1. The ends lost 7 bases at V and 4 bases at J; junction bases unmatched: 7. Germline V gene sequence: CDR1 WSHSY, CDR2 SAAADI. This CDR3 is built from 14 residues. This CDR3 is CASNLDRGGTEAFF. CDR3 in DNA: TGCGCCAGCAATCTAGACAGGGGGGGCACTGAAGCTTTCTTT.

This chain uses TRBV9 with TRBJ2-7; 7 nucleotides match TRBD2. V shed 0 bases and J 2 bases; nucleotides not matched to a gene: 5. Germline lookup yields CDR1 SGDLS and CDR2 YYNGEE. The CDR3 is made up of 15 amino acids. The CDR3 DNA is TGTGCCAGCAGCGTAGTGCCAGCGGGGACCTACGAGCAGTACTTC. It codes for CASSVVPAGTYEQYF.